Listed below are T cell receptor beta chains from one sample, sequenced in a study of cytomegalovirus exposure and HLA in healthy donors. Profiling relied on immunoSEQ multiplex PCR, and the TCRdb table lists in-frame clones only, not all of them. The sample lists some 150,000 clones; 70% to 85% were seen once. Sequenced: PBMCs. Every receptor here comes from a man aged 35 to 55 in good health and CMV-seronegative. Both conserved end residues are part of each CDR3.

V gene	CDR3 length	CDR3 protein
TRBV5-1	17	CASSLGLQGKNTGELFF
TRBV20-1	11	CSALQLYEQYF
TRBV4-2	14	CASSPNRSGRGYTF
TRBV7-9	15	CASSLPGQGGTEAFF
TRBV5-1	15	CASSAVPGQGLEQYF
TRBV30	15	CAWSKAGRDTGELFF
TRBV6-1	18	CASSERGQSGSSGNTIYF
TRBV4-3	17	CASSQYRGGLTGNTIYF
TRBV11-1	15	CASSARSGLYNEQFF
TRBV19	16	CASSLDSLSSYNEQFF
TRBV4-3	15	CASSQERDLNQPQHF
TRBV9	15	CASSLGQLIQETQYF
TRBV6-5	14	CASSSGQAPPGYTF
TRBV27	15	CASRPPGLGSTEAFF
TRBV2	17	CASSEWGLAGGTDTQYF
TRBV5-1	16	CASSLATGSGANVLTF
TRBV28	17	CASGLRGGGPTKETQYF
TRBV6-5	12	CASSTGFTEAFF
TRBV21-1	16	CASSKGDAGGPRAQYF
TRBV5-1	14	CASSFGQGSTEAFF
TRBV15	17	CATSSVRVAWETNTQYF
TRBV2	13	CASRGQGIVAQYF
TRBV7-9	16	CASSLVSAREDYEQYF
TRBV5-6	14	CASSNRRDTDTQYF
TRBV7-9	13	CATPGGERTEAFF
TRBV1	14	CTSSLGSGWETQYF
TRBV18	12	CASSPQGGGYTF
TRBV7-2	15	CASTLRVSENQPQHF
TRBV10-2	11	CASSEFYEQYF
TRBV10-3	20	CAISLTGVPHKSGLYNEQFF
TRBV27	15	CASSFSRGANYGYTF
TRBV28	14	CASSGQANPLEQYF
TRBV13	12	CASSSEGYEQYF
TRBV5-1	17	CASEGQGARGRVGELFF
TRBV11-1	11	CASSQVNEQFF
TRBV5-8	14	CASSATSGGAKQYF
TRBV2	13	CASTSFGEETQYF
TRBV4-2	16	CASSQGLAGGYNEQFF
TRBV29-1	14	CSVDKSGLGYEQYF
TRBV29-1	14	CSVFGGPLNEKLFF
TRBV9	13	CASSAKEDSPLHF
TRBV27	15	CASSLFWTSEETQYF
TRBV15	14	CATSRGQLTDTQYF
TRBV19	15	CATSLTSGGARGQFF
TRBV6-1	16	CASSEGWAVMNTEAFF
TRBV6-6	13	CASLAGGPGELFF
TRBV5-5	14	CASSFGQSNYGYTF
TRBV6-5	13	CASRHLQGTEAFF
TRBV6-5	12	CASGIRVYEQYF
TRBV9	15	CASSVSGQGTSPLHF
TRBV4-1	11	CATGGVTEAFF
TRBV19	14	CASRWGQENTEAFF
TRBV9	15	CASSVYSKLHYGYTF
TRBV10-1	13	CASTRGTNTEAFF
TRBV9	14	CASSVTGGTYEQYF
TRBV28	14	CASSLGTHNTEAFF
TRBV10-3	12	CAISEGTDGYTF
TRBV29-1	14	CSVDRGGAGDEQFF
TRBV4-2	15	CASSQEPGSAQPQHF
TRBV5-8	16	CASSLMGQGSGNTIYF